Listed here is a single TCR beta chain. Antigen: not known. These data originate in a study of cytomegalovirus exposure and HLA in healthy donors. Researchers ran the PCR with 60 Vbeta and 13 Jbeta primers. Produced via immunoSEQ multiplex PCR; TCRdb's table is partial and in-frame only. The repertoire has around 130,000 clones, approximately 86% of them found once; the top ten carry around 1.7%. The CDR3 is 14 amino acids. Germline values: CDR1 MNHEY, CDR2 SVGAGI. Losses at the gene ends were 5 bases for V and 5 bases for J; bases not matched to a gene: 9. Study-wide results and limits: The study designated fewer than 200 TCR beta chains cytomegalovirus-associated. Whilst most TCR sequences proved rare, a subset of public TCRs occurred across many donors.

The chain has TRBV6-5 and TRBJ2-7, with 7 bases lining up with TRBD2. The sample was PBMCs. The receptor was isolated from a boy aged 5-17 years in good health and CMV-seronegative. This CDR3 is CASSDPAGYDEQYF. The CDR3 DNA reads TGTGCCAGCAGTGACCCAGCGGGATATGACGAGCAGTACTTC.